Each of the 28 T cell receptor beta chains below was sequenced from the same sample in a study of T-cell memory formation after mild COVID-19. TCRdb reprocessed the 5' RACE reads via MiXCR and lists one record per CDR3 protein. The profile shows over 300,000 distinct CDR3 sequences, less than 25% of them singletons. The sequenced material came from PBMCs or a T cell subset sorted from them (not recorded which). These receptors originate from a man younger than 35 who had mild COVID-19 (a few samples of this study predate the infection). Cell type and time point are not known.

V gene TRBV7-9 combines with J gene TRBJ2-1; D could derive from TRBD1 or TRBD2 (5 bases each). Looked up from germline, CDR1 is SEHNR and CDR2 is FQNEAQ (reference sequence). V was trimmed by 5 bases and J by 10 bases, leaving 12 bases between them. The CDR3 covers 12 residues. The CDR3 DNA sequence: TGTGCCAGCAGCCCCTTCGGGGCCGAGCAGTTCTTC. It specifies CASSPFGAEQFF.

This clonotype has only a few counts. J is TRBJ1-4 and V is TRBV27, with 10 bases that match TRBD1. CDR1 is MNHEY, CDR2 SMNVEV, per germline (reference sequence). After removal of 8 bases from V and 6 bases from J, the junction contained 6 bases not matched to a gene. The CDR3 has 14 amino acids. The CDR3 DNA reads TGTGCCAGCCGGGCCGGGACAGGGGATGAAAAACTGTTTTTT. Amino acid sequence: CASRAGTGDEKLFF.

This clonotype was seen at least ten times. CDR3 sequence: CASSPGTWDSPLHF. The CDR3 coding sequence is TGTGCCAGCAGCCCCGGGACCTGGGATTCACCCCTCCACTTT. The rearrangement joins TRBV5-5 to TRBJ1-6; maybe TRBD1 (5 bases). The germline V and J ends were trimmed by 4 bases and 8 bases, with 13 bases remaining between them. In germline, CDR1 is SGHKS, CDR2 YYEKEE (reference sequence). This CDR3 region has 14 residues.

This clonotype was observed a few times. This chain connects TRBV20-1 to TRBJ1-2; D perhaps matches TRBD1 (5 bases). In germline, CDR1 is DFQATT, CDR2 SNEGSKA (reference sequence). This CDR3 is built from 10 residues. The ends were cut back, 7 bases at V and 3 bases at J, with 6 bases in the middle. The CDR3 DNA follows: TGCAGTGTGGGGGACTATGGCTACACCTTC. Translating gives CSVGDYGYTF.

The CDR3 loop reads CASKPQGSGNTIYF. The CDR3 coding sequence is TGTGCCAGCAAGCCCCAGGGTTCTGGAAACACCATATATTTT. This chain uses TRBV2 with TRBJ1-3; tentatively, D is TRBD1 (5 bases). Looked up from germline, CDR1 is SNHLY and CDR2 is FYNNEI. The CDR3 is 14 amino acids. Trimming pared 7 bases from V and 1 base from J, leaving 11 bases between.

This clonotype has just a few counts. This chain joins TRBV5-1 and TRBJ2-1; a weak D match, TRBD2 (5 bases). Germline CDR1 is SGHRS and CDR2 is YFSETQ. The CDR3 extends over 15 amino acids. V was pared by 8 bases and J by 1 base, with 16 bases between. The CDR3, as DNA: TGCGCCAGTTTACCAGCGGACCCTTCCTACAATGAGCAGTTCTTC. This sequence encodes CASLPADPSYNEQFF.

The chain links TRBV6-5 to TRBJ2-6; no reliable D call. The CDR3 loop spans 13 amino acids. Germline V gives CDR1 MNHEY, CDR2 SVGAGI. Trimming took off 10 bases at V and 0 bases at J, with 7 bases between the two ends. Here the CDR3 reads CATRTSGANVLTF. The DNA of the CDR3 is TGTGCCACCCGGACCTCTGGGGCCAACGTCCTGACTTTC.

Only a few counts were recorded for this clonotype. This sequence joins TRBV25-1 and TRBJ2-3; no definite D call. The V gene's germline CDR1 is MGHDK and CDR2 SYGVNS. Trimming took 6 bases from V and 0 from J, leaving 7 bases between them. The CDR3 is 13 amino acids. The CDR3 DNA follows: TGTGCCAGCAGGGTTCCGAGCACAGATACGCAGTATTTT. Translation: CASRVPSTDTQYF. Complete variable domain (other parts from reference TRBV25-1 and TRBJ2-3): EADIYQTPRYLVIGTGKKITLECSQTMGHDKMYWYQQDPGMELHLIHYSYGVNSTEKGDLSSESTVSRIRTEHFPLTLESARPSHTSQYLCASRVPSTDTQYFGPGTRLTVL.

The sample holds a few counts of this clonotype. V usage is TRBV12-3 or TRBV12-4 and J usage is TRBJ1-5; no reliable D call. The CDR3 runs to 14 residues. Trimming left V 3 bases short and J 3 bases short, with 9 bases between. CDR3 protein: CASSFRQLNQPQHF. DNA for the CDR3: TGTGCCAGCAGTTTTCGGCAGCTCAATCAGCCCCAGCATTTT.

In this sample, this clonotype turned up a few times. This rearrangement joins TRBV7-2 to TRBJ1-2, with D uncertain. Trimming left V 5 bases short and J 5 bases short, with 9 bases between. The CDR3 is 12 amino acids. In germline, CDR1 is SGHTA, CDR2 FQGNSA. CDR3 loop: CASSPEGYGYTF. DNA of the CDR3: TGTGCCAGCAGCCCCGAAGGGTATGGCTACACCTTC.

This clonotype was observed a handful of times. This rearrangement joins TRBV20-1 to TRBJ1-6; 9 positions match TRBD1. Trimming took 6 bases from V and 8 from J; bases not matched to a gene: 14. The CDR3 is made up of 16 amino acids. Germline CDR1 reads DFQATT; CDR2 reads SNEGSKA (reference sequence). The CDR3 sequence: CSAQDRGNVYHSPLHF. The CDR3 nucleotides read TGCAGTGCCCAAGACAGGGGGAACGTATACCATTCACCCCTCCACTTT.

This clonotype was seen many times. The DNA for the CDR3 is TGTGCCAGCAGCCAAGATCCAGCGGGGGGGTACAATGAGCAGTTCTTC. Translating it yields CASSQDPAGGYNEQFF. The rearrangement uses TRBV4-2 and TRBJ2-1; TRBD2 agrees at 10 bases. Trimming cost V 0 bases and J 4 bases; bases outside gene matches: 3. The CDR3 contains 16 residues. CDR1 and CDR2 from the germline V gene are LGHNA and YNFKEQ.

The V gene is TRBV10-3, the J gene TRBJ2-5, with D possibly being TRBD1 (6 bases). This CDR3 has 12 residues. Per the germline V gene, CDR1 is ENHRY and CDR2 is SYGVKD. V dropped 11 bases and J dropped 6 bases, with 16 bases sitting between them. The CDR3 loop is CAASEQGKTQYF. Written as DNA, the CDR3 is TGTGCCGCCAGCGAACAGGGCAAGACCCAGTACTTC.

This chain joins TRBV30 and TRBJ2-5; D is uncertain. Trimming stripped 6 bases from V and 0 bases from J, with 11 bases between. This CDR3 comprises 13 residues. CDR1 and CDR2 (germline): GTSNPN, SVGIG (reference sequence). The DNA of the CDR3 is TGTGCCTGTATGTACGCCAACCAAGAGACCCAGTACTTC. Encoded protein: CACMYANQETQYF.

This clonotype was detected a few times. This rearrangement joins TRBV29-1 to TRBJ2-7; TRBD2 agrees at 7 bases. This CDR3 is 14 amino acids long. Germline loops: CDR1 SQVTM, CDR2 ANQGSEA. The J segment lost 1 base and the V segment lost 4 bases, leaving 7 bases of the junction unmatched. The CDR3 DNA follows: TGCAGCGTTGCGGGGGGTCCGGGGTCCTACGAGCAGTACTTC. Amino acid sequence: CSVAGGPGSYEQYF.

Only a few counts were recorded for this clonotype. The chain recombines TRBV19 with TRBJ2-1, with 7 nucleotides matching TRBD2. The CDR3 contains 16 residues. CDR1 LNHDA and CDR2 SQIVND come from the germline V gene (reference sequence). The junction had 7 bases not matched to a gene; V was cut back by 4 bases and J by 1 base. The CDR3 DNA is TGTGCCAGTAGTACCCGCCTAGCGGCGTCCTACAATGAGCAGTTCTTC. Residues: CASSTRLAASYNEQFF.

This clonotype was counted ten times or more. The rearrangement uses TRBV3-1 and TRBJ1-6, with D possibly TRBD1 on 5 matching bases. The CDR3 covers 16 residues. V gave up 3 bases and J gave up 5 bases, with 14 bases separating them. Germline V lookup: CDR1 LGHDT, CDR2 YNNKEL (reference sequence). The CDR3 DNA is TGTGCCAGCAGCCATGGCTGGGGCAGAAATAATTCACCCCTCCACTTT. Amino acid sequence: CASSHGWGRNNSPLHF.

The chain carries TRBV9 and TRBJ1-5; TRBD1 aligns across 8 bases. Germline lookup yields CDR1 SGDLS and CDR2 YYNGEE. This CDR3 region has 15 residues. The junction had 7 bases not matched to a gene; V was cut back by 3 bases and J by 5 bases. The CDR3, as DNA: TGTGCCAGCAGCGGCGGACAGGGCGGGGATCAGCCCCAGCATTTT. Protein sequence: CASSGGQGGDQPQHF.

A single count supports this clonotype. This chain joins TRBV7-2 and TRBJ2-3; 10 bases map to TRBD2. CDR1 and CDR2 (germline): SGHTA, FQGNSA. The CDR3 extends over 15 amino acids. V was clipped by 5 bases and J by 9 bases; unmatched bases: 11. The CDR3 is CASSPQSGGAGTQYF. For the CDR3, the DNA is TGTGCCAGCAGCCCTCAGAGCGGGGGGGCCGGGACGCAGTATTTT.

The J gene is TRBJ1-5, the V gene TRBV4-3; D may be TRBD1 (6 bases). With 2 bases removed from V and 4 bases from J, the gap between germline ends came to 9 bases. This CDR3 region has 14 residues. Germline CDR1 is LGHNA and CDR2 is YSLEER. CDR3 sequence: CASSQTTGNQPQHF. The CDR3 bases are TGCGCCAGCAGCCAAACAACAGGGAATCAGCCCCAGCATTTT.

This chain connects TRBV11-2 to TRBJ1-2; D is unresolved. Deletions cut 7 bases from V and 4 bases from J, with 10 bases between. CDR1 and CDR2 from the germline V gene are SGHAT and FQNNGV. CDR3 size: 12 residues. The CDR3 sequence: CASTGRSYGYTF. Written as DNA, the CDR3 is TGTGCCAGCACCGGACGGAGCTATGGCTACACCTTC.

V gene TRBV7-9 combines with J gene TRBJ2-3; TRBD2 agrees at 14 bases. Germline V gives CDR1 SEHNR, CDR2 FQNEAQ (reference sequence). Losses at the gene ends were 4 bases for V and 4 bases for J; bases not matched to a gene: 10. The CDR3 runs 18 residues. The CDR3 region is CASSSRLAGGPRADTQYF. Written as DNA, the CDR3 is TGTGCCAGCAGCTCAAGACTAGCGGGGGGGCCTCGCGCAGATACGCAGTATTTT.

This clonotype has more than one count but fewer than ten. This chain connects TRBV11-2 to TRBJ1-1; TRBD1 matches at 10 bases. The CDR3 is 16 residues long. Germline values: CDR1 SGHAT, CDR2 FQNNGV. The junction had 6 bases not matched to a gene; V was cut back by 5 bases and J by 0 bases. CDR3 coding DNA: TGTGCCAGCAGCCAAGGGACAGGGGACATGAACACTGAAGCTTTCTTT. As protein: CASSQGTGDMNTEAFF.

The CDR3 sequence is CASSLESPTGELFF. The CDR3 nucleotides are TGCGCCAGCAGCTTGGAGTCCCCCACCGGGGAGCTGTTTTTT. The genes are TRBV5-1 and TRBJ2-2; D gene uncertain. The V gene's germline CDR1 is SGHRS and CDR2 YFSETQ. V lost 0 bases, J lost 4 bases, and 7 bases lay in between. This CDR3 comprises 14 residues.

The table lists this clonotype with a few counts. CDR3 in DNA: TGCGCCAGCAGCTTCATGTTCTCTCACAATGAGCAGTTCTTC. The encoded protein is CASSFMFSHNEQFF. The chain recombines TRBV5-1 with TRBJ2-1; D gene uncertain. The CDR3 sequence is 14 residues long. The V end lost 2 bases, the J end lost 5 bases, and 11 bases lay between the germline ends. CDR1 and CDR2 (germline): SGHRS, YFSETQ.

The gene calls are TRBV5-1 and TRBJ2-6, with 7 positions matching TRBD1. Germline values: CDR1 SGHRS, CDR2 YFSETQ. CDR3 length equals 14 residues. With 4 bases clipped from V and 12 bases from J, the junction kept 10 bases outside the gene matches. The CDR3 coding sequence is TGCGCCAGCAGCCGAGCCGGGACAGTCACCGTCCTGACTTTC. Translation: CASSRAGTVTVLTF.

The chain links TRBV24-1 to TRBJ1-5; 11 bases line up with TRBD1. The CDR3 loop spans 15 amino acids. Germline V gives CDR1 KGHDR, CDR2 SFDVKD. The ends lost 3 bases at V and 5 bases at J; junction bases unmatched: 2. CDR3 sequence: CATSDGQGAHQPQHF. Written as DNA, the CDR3 is TGTGCCACCAGTGATGGACAGGGGGCCCATCAGCCCCAGCATTTT.

As DNA, the CDR3 is TGTGCTAGTGGTCGTGAGAAGTCCTACAATGAGCAGTTCTTC. This codes for CASGREKSYNEQFF. The chain has TRBV12-5 and TRBJ2-1; D not certain. CDR1 is LGHNT and CDR2 is FRNRAP in the germline V gene. The CDR3 spans 14 residues. V was clipped by 5 bases and J by 1 base, with 9 bases between them.